This entry features one TCR beta chain sequence. The CDR3 sequence is 16 residues long. V was trimmed by 4 bases and J by 9 bases, leaving 23 bases between them. Germline V lookup: CDR1 SGHDT, CDR2 YYEEEE. This sample was included in a study of control samples from healthy donors and cancer patients. The repertoire was sequenced with immunoSEQ multiplex PCR; TCRdb's copy has only in-frame clones and lacks some. The table shows about 140,000 clones, with about 90% occurring only once. This TCR was recovered from a young man in good health. The chain joins TRBV5-6 to TRBJ2-1; D perhaps matches TRBD2 (7 bases). Sequences were obtained from blood. The CDR3 region is CASSAGRGAVLVEQFF. The CDR3 nucleotides read TGTGCCAGCAGCGCAGGTCGGGGGGCGGTTTTAGTTGAGCAGTTCTTC.